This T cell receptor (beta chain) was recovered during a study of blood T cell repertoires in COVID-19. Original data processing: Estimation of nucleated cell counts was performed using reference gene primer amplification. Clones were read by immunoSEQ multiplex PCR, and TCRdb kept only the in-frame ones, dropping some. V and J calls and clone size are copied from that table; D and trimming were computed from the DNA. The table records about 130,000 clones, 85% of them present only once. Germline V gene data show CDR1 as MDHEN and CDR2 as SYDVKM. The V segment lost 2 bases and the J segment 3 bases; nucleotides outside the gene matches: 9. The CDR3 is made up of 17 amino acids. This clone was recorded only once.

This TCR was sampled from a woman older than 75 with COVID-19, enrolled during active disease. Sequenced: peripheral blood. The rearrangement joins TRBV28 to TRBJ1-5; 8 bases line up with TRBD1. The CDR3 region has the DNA TGTGCCAGCAGTTTAGGGGCCGGGACAGGATACAATCAGCCCCAGCATTTT. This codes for CASSLGAGTGYNQPQHF.